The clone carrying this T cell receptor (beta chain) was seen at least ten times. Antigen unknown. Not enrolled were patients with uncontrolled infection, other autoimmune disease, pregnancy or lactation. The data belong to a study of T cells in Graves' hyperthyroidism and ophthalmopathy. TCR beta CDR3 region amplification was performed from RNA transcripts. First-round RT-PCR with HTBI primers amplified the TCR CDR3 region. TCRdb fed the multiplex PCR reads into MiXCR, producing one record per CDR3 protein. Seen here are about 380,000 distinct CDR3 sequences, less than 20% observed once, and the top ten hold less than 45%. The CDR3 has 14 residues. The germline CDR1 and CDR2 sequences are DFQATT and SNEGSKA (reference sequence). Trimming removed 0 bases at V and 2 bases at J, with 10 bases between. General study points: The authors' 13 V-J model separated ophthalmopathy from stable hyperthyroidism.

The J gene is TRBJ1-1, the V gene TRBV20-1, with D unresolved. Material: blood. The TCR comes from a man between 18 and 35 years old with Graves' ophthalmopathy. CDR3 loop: CSARDPSSNTEAFF. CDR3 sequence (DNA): TGCAGTGCTAGAGACCCCAGCTCTAACACTGAAGCTTTCTTT.